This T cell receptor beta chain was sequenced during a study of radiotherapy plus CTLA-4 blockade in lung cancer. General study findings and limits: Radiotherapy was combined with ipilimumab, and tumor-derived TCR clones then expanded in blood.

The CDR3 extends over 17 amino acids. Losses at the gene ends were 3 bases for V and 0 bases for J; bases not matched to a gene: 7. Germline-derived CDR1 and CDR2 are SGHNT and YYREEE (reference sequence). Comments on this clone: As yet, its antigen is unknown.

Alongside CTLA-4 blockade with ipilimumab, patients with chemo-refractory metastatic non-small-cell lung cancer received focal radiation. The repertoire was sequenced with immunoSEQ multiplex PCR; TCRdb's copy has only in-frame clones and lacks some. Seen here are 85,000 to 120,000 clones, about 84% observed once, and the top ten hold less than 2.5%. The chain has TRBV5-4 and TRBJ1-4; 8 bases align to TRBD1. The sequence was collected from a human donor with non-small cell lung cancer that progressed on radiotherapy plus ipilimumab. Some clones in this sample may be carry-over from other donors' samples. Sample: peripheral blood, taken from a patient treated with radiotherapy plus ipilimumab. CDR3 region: CASSWGTGSATNEKLFF. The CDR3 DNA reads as TGTGCCAGCAGCTGGGGGACAGGCAGTGCAACTAATGAAAAACTGTTTTTT. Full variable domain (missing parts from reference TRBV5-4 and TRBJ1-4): ETGVTQSPTHLIKTRGQQVTLRCSSQSGHNTVSWYQQALGQGPQFIFQYYREEENGRGNFPPRFSGLQFPNYSSELNVNALELDDSALYLCASSWGTGSATNEKLFFGSGTQLSVL.